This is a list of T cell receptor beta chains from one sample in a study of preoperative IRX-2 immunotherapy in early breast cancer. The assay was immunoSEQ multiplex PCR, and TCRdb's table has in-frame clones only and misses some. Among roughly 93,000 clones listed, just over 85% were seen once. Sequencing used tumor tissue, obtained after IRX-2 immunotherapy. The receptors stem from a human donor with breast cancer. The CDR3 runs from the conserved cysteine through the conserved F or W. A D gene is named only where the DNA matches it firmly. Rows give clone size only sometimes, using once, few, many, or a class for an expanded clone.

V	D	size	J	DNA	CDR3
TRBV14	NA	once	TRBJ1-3	TGTGCCAGCAGCCAAGGGGACGGCTCTGGAAACACCATATATTTT	CASSQGDGSGNTIYF
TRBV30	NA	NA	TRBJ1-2	TGTGCCTGGAGTGTAGGGAATGGCTACACCTTC	CAWSVGNGYTF
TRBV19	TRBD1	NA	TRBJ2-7	TGTGCCAGTAGCCCGGACAGGGGCTACGAGCAGTACTTC	CASSPDRGYEQYF
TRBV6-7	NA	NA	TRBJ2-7	TGTGCCAGCAGCCAGCAGGGGACGGGCTACGAGCAGTACTTC	CASSQQGTGYEQYF
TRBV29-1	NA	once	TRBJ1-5	TGCAGCGCCGGGGGGTTTGATCAGCCCCAGCATTTT	CSAGGFDQPQHF
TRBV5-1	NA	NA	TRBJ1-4	TGCGCCAGCAGCCTCGCCGGTGGAGGAGGGGGTGAAAAACTGTTTTTT	CASSLAGGGGGEKLFF
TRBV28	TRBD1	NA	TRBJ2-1	TGTGCCAGCAGTTTGCGCCCGGACAGGGCCTCCAATGAGCAGTTCTTC	CASSLRPDRASNEQFF
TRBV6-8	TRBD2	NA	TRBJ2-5	TGTGCCAGCAGGCCCGGGGTAGCGGGGGTGGAGACCCAGTACTTC	CASRPGVAGVETQYF
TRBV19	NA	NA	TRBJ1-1	TGTGCCAGTAGTCGGGGGCAGGGTATTTTGGCCACTGAAGCTTTCTTT	CASSRGQGILATEAFF
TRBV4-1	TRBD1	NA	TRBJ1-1	TGCGCCAGCAGCCAAGGCGACAGGGACACTGAAGCTTTCTTT	CASSQGDRDTEAFF
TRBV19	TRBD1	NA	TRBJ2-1	TGTGCCAGTAGTAGGAGTACAGGGGGAATGAACAATGAGCAGTTCTTC	CASSRSTGGMNNEQFF
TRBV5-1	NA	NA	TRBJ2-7	TGCGCCAGCAGCTTGGAACCGGCCTACCAATACGAGCAGTACTTC	CASSLEPAYQYEQYF
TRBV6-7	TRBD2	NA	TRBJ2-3	TGTGCCAGCAGTTACCTGAGAAGCGGGGGCACAGATACGCAGTATTTT	CASSYLRSGGTDTQYF
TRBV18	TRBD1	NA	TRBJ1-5	TGTGCCAGCACTTCACAGAGGACAGGGAATCAGCCCCAGCATTTT	CASTSQRTGNQPQHF
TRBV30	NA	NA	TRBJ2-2	TGTGCCTGGAATCGGCTAGTACGCACCGGGGAGCTGTTTTTT	CAWNRLVRTGELFF
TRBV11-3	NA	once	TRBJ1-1	TGTGCCAGCAGCTTAGTCGGCAAGATTGGGAACACTGAAGCTTTCTTT	CASSLVGKIGNTEAFF
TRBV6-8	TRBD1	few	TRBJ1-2	TGTGCCAGCATTCTCACAGGGGGCCCGAGCTATGGCTACACCTTC	CASILTGGPSYGYTF
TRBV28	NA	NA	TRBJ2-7	TGTGCCAGCAGTCCGCCGAGGACTCCCTACGAGCAGTACTTC	CASSPPRTPYEQYF
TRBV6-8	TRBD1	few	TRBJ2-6	TGTGCCATCAGCGTACAGGGGGCGCAGGGGGCCAACGTCCTGACTTTC	CAISVQGAQGANVLTF
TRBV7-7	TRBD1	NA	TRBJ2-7	TGTGCCAGCAGCACCCTAGACAGGGCCACCTACGAGCAGTACTTC	CASSTLDRATYEQYF